This TCR beta chain was identified during a study of CD8 T cells in ankylosing spondylitis. This clonotype was counted many times. Its antigen is unidentified. In germline, CDR1 is MNHEY, CDR2 SVGEGT. V lost 4 bases and J 0 bases, leaving 10 bases between the germline ends. CDR3 size: 15 residues. TCRdb called the 5' RACE reads again in MiXCR, with one record for every CDR3 protein. The sample includes fewer than 550,000 distinct CDR3 sequences, about 5.7% of them seen just once. Study-wide results and caveats: Typical of ankylosing spondylitis blood, it appeared, was a TCR beta motif of under 10 highly homologous variants.

This rearrangement joins TRBV6-2 or TRBV6-3 to TRBJ1-5; D gene uncertain. The clonotype comes from a male donor with ankylosing spondylitis. Sequencing was carried out using blood, either unsorted or a sorted T cell fraction (not recorded which). CDR3 coding DNA: TGTGCCAGCAGTTGGACCCGCTTTAGCAATCAGCCCCAGCATTTT. Protein sequence: CASSWTRFSNQPQHF.